These 16 T cell receptor beta chains were sequenced from one sample in a study of blood T cell repertoires in COVID-19. The assay was immunoSEQ multiplex PCR, and TCRdb's table has in-frame clones only and misses some. The sample has 180,000 or so clones, roughly 90% seen once. Source material: peripheral blood. These receptors were collected from an older woman with COVID-19, enrolled during active disease.

The chain joins TRBV7-9 to TRBJ2-7; 9 nucleotides align to TRBD2. The germline V gene has CDR1 SEHNR and CDR2 FQNEAQ (reference sequence). J gave up 5 bases and V 1 base, and 18 bases lay outside the gene matches. The CDR3 runs to 19 residues. The CDR3 DNA reads TGTGCCAGCAGCTTAGTCGGCCTAGCGGGAAGCCTTTTCATCCACGAGCAGTACTTC. Protein product: CASSLVGLAGSLFIHEQYF.

CDR3 in amino acids: CASSLAIRRAQYF. The CDR3 DNA sequence: TGTGCCAGCAGCTTAGCCATTCGTAGAGCCCAGTACTTC. The chain joins TRBV11-2 to TRBJ2-7; D uncertain. The CDR3 is made up of 13 amino acids. CDR1 and CDR2 (germline): SGHAT, FQNNGV. V was shortened by 1 base and J by 10 bases, with 14 bases between the two germline ends.

The chain recombines TRBV24-1 with TRBJ1-5; the D is unclear. Trimming shortened V by 7 bases and J by 2 bases, and 14 bases separated the two germline ends. There are 15 residues in the CDR3. Per the germline V gene, CDR1 is KGHDR and CDR2 is SFDVKD. CDR3 nucleotides: TGTGCCACCAGCGAGCCCACGGAGGGCAATCAGCCCCAGCATTTT. It is translated as CATSEPTEGNQPQHF.

CDR3 in DNA: TGTGCCAGCAGTGAACGTCTAGCGTCGGGAGGTAATCAGCCCCAGCATTTT. Translation gives CASSERLASGGNQPQHF. The J gene is TRBJ1-5, the V gene TRBV6-1; no firm D call. V was pared by 2 bases and J by 4 bases, with 18 bases between. Germline V gene data show CDR1 as MNHNS and CDR2 as SASEGT. CDR3 length: 17 residues.

The gene calls are TRBV29-1 and TRBJ1-2; D is unclear. Germline V gives CDR1 SQVTM, CDR2 ANQGSEA. The length of the CDR3 is 14 residues. Trimming stripped 0 bases from V and 6 bases from J, with 14 bases between. The CDR3: CSVEDRKLRDGYTF. The CDR3 DNA reads TGCAGCGTTGAAGATCGTAAGCTGCGGGATGGCTACACCTTC.

The V and J genes are TRBV11-2 and TRBJ2-7, with 9 bases that match TRBD1. With V trimmed by 0 bases and J by 5 bases, 8 bases remained unmatched. The CDR3 loop spans 16 amino acids. Germline V gene sequence: CDR1 SGHAT, CDR2 FQNNGV. CDR3 nucleotides: TGTGCCAGCAGCTTAGATTGGGGACAGGGAGGTCACGAGCAGTACTTC. Translating gives CASSLDWGQGGHEQYF.

The rearrangement links TRBV4-1 to TRBJ1-5; D possibly corresponds to TRBD1 (5 bases). Germline lookup yields CDR1 MGHRA and CDR2 YSYEKL. There are 16 residues in the CDR3. V was shortened by 2 bases and J by 7 bases, with 18 bases between the two germline ends. This chain's CDR3 is CASSQLLGGKEQPQHF. In DNA, the CDR3 is TGCGCCAGCAGCCAACTACTGGGGGGTAAGGAGCAGCCCCAGCATTTT.

The chain employs TRBV10-3 and TRBJ2-7; D is perhaps TRBD2 (6 bases). With 2 bases removed from V and 0 bases from J, the gap between germline ends came to 17 bases. CDR1 is ENHRY and CDR2 is SYGVKD in the germline V gene. The CDR3 runs to 17 residues. DNA for the CDR3: TGTGCCATCAGTGAGCGGGGAGGCCCTACCATCTCCTACGAGCAGTACTTC. Amino acids: CAISERGGPTISYEQYF.

The genes are TRBV30 and TRBJ1-1; D not certain. Trimming took 2 bases from V and 8 from J, leaving 9 bases between them. This CDR3 region has 11 residues. CDR1 and CDR2 (germline): GTSNPN, SVGIG (reference sequence). The CDR3 here is CAWSSRAEAFF. The DNA of the CDR3 is TGTGCCTGGAGTTCCCGAGCCGAAGCTTTCTTT.

J is TRBJ2-7 and V is TRBV4-2; possible D gene TRBD2, 6 bases. CDR3 length: 15 amino acids. From germline, CDR1 is LGHNA and CDR2 YNFKEQ. V gave up 1 base and J gave up 2 bases, with 12 bases separating them. As DNA, the CDR3 is TGTGCCAGCAGCCAAGGGCCAGCGGGCCCCTACGAGCAGTACTTC. It translates to CASSQGPAGPYEQYF.

V and J are TRBV18 and TRBJ1-1; D is unresolved. The germline gives CDR1 KGHSH, CDR2 LQKENI. Trimming took 5 bases from V and 2 from J, leaving 9 bases between them. The CDR3 has 13 residues. This chain's CDR3 is CASSSSRNTEAFF. CDR3 in DNA: TGTGCCAGCTCATCGAGTAGAAACACTGAAGCTTTCTTT.

The rearrangement uses TRBV29-1 and TRBJ2-7; D unresolved. Germline CDR1 is SQVTM and CDR2 is ANQGSEA. V lost 4 bases and J lost 2, with 6 bases in between. The CDR3 length is 11 residues. The CDR3 region is CSVVSTYEQYF. CDR3 nucleotides: TGCAGCGTTGTCAGTACCTACGAGCAGTACTTC.

The chain recombines TRBV11-2 with TRBJ2-3; 7 bases fit TRBD1. Per germline, CDR1 SGHAT and CDR2 FQNNGV. The ends lost 4 bases at V and 1 base at J; junction bases unmatched: 8. The CDR3 has 16 residues. DNA of the CDR3: TGTGCCAGCAGCTCCATCCACAGGGGTCGCACAGATACGCAGTATTTT. Its translation is CASSSIHRGRTDTQYF.

V gene TRBV19 combines with J gene TRBJ1-4, with 8 bases identical to TRBD1. CDR1 and CDR2 (germline): LNHDA, SQIVND (reference sequence). The CDR3 contains 16 residues. The trim removed 5 bases at V and 3 bases at J, leaving 8 bases unmatched. In DNA, the CDR3 is TGTGCCAGTAGTCCAACCAGGGGGCGGGCTAATGAAAAACTGTTTTTT. Its protein product is CASSPTRGRANEKLFF.

The chain recombines TRBV9 with TRBJ2-3; the D is unclear. The CDR3 has 14 residues. CDR1 is SGDLS and CDR2 is YYNGEE in the germline V gene. Trimming stripped 3 bases from V and 6 bases from J, with 14 bases between. The CDR3 protein is CASSEDSSRDTQYF. The CDR3, as DNA: TGTGCCAGCAGCGAAGATAGTTCGAGGGATACGCAGTATTTT.

This clone appeared once. The chain couples TRBV6-5 to TRBJ1-1; 7 bases match TRBD1. This CDR3 is built from 14 residues. Trimming cost V 4 bases and J 4 bases; bases outside gene matches: 6. Germline CDR1 reads MNHEY; CDR2 reads SVGAGI. The CDR3 DNA sequence: TGTGCCAGCAGTTTCGACAGGGTGCGCACTGAAGCTTTCTTT. Protein product: CASSFDRVRTEAFF.